The 10 T cell receptor beta chains below come from one sample, sequenced in a study of blood T cell repertoires in COVID-19. Repertoires were generated with immunoSEQ multiplex PCR, while TCRdb's copy carries only in-frame clones and drops some. The sample lists nearly 95,000 clones; around 74% were seen once. The sequenced sample was peripheral blood. The receptors derive from a man aged 65-85 years with COVID-19, enrolled during active disease.

The chain joins TRBV24-1 to TRBJ2-1; 8 nucleotides agree with TRBD2. V shed 3 bases and J 5 bases; nucleotides not matched to a gene: 8. In germline, CDR1 is KGHDR, CDR2 SFDVKD. CDR3 length: 16 amino acids. The CDR3 sequence is CATSDPLAGTNNEQFF. CDR3 DNA sequence: TGTGCCACCAGTGATCCCCTAGCGGGTACGAACAATGAGCAGTTCTTC.

V gene TRBV7-2 combines with J gene TRBJ2-7; D gene uncertain. Germline lookup yields CDR1 SGHTA and CDR2 FQGNSA. The CDR3 totals 14 residues. Trimming shortened V by 2 bases and J by 2 bases, and 10 bases separated the two germline ends. The CDR3 spells CASSLTRLTYEQYF. Here the CDR3 DNA reads TGTGCCAGCAGCTTAACTCGGTTAACCTACGAGCAGTACTTC. The full variable domain, rest sourced from reference TRBV7-2 and TRBJ2-7, is GAGVSQSPSNKVTEKGKDVELRCDPISGHTALYWYRQSLGQGLEFLIYFQGNSAPDKSGLPSDRFSAERTGGSVSTLTIQRTQQEDSAVYLCASSLTRLTYEQYFGPGTRLTVT.

The gene calls are TRBV10-3 and TRBJ2-1; 14 bases fit TRBD2. V was pared by 3 bases and J by 8 bases, with 18 bases of the junction left unmatched. The CDR3 has 20 amino acids. Per the germline V gene, CDR1 is ENHRY and CDR2 is SYGVKD. The CDR3 DNA reads TGTGCCATCAGTGAACCCCTGAGACTAGCGGGAGGGTTGAGCTCCGATGAGCAGTTCTTC. Its protein product is CAISEPLRLAGGLSSDEQFF.

This clone was counted between two and nine times. The genes are TRBV7-2 and TRBJ2-3; 7 bases are shared with TRBD2. CDR1 SGHTA and CDR2 FQGNSA come from the germline V gene. This CDR3 has 16 amino acids. Trimming cost V 6 bases and J 4 bases; bases outside gene matches: 13. CDR3 nucleotides: TGTGCCAGCAGGGTTGCTGGCGGGAGCGGTCCAGATACGCAGTATTTT. It codes for CASRVAGGSGPDTQYF.

As DNA, the CDR3 is TGTGCCAGCTCACCATTATCGGCTAGCGGGAGGAGAGGGCAGTACTTC. Residues: CASSPLSASGRRGQYF. This chain links TRBV18 with TRBJ2-7, with TRBD2 matching 11 bases. Germline V CDR1 and CDR2: KGHSH, LQKENI. V lost 2 bases, J lost 9 bases, and 12 bases stayed unmatched. The CDR3 extends over 16 amino acids. Drawing the rest from reference TRBV18 and TRBJ2-7, the complete variable domain is NAGVMQNPRHLVRRRGQEARLRCSPMKGHSHVYWYRQLPEEGLKFMVYLQKENIIDESGMPKERFSAEFPKEGPSILRIQQVVRGDSAAYFCASSPLSASGRRGQYFGPGTRLTVT.

V and J are TRBV7-3 and TRBJ2-1; D gene unclear. Germline V gene sequence: CDR1 SGHTA, CDR2 FQGTGA. This CDR3 comprises 13 residues. Trimming shortened V by 2 bases and J by 10 bases, and 12 bases separated the two germline ends. The CDR3 DNA reads TGTGCCAGCAGCTTATCACTATCCGGGGAGCAGTTCTTC. It yields the protein CASSLSLSGEQFF.

The chain is built from TRBV27 and TRBJ2-1; D is ambiguous. The length of the CDR3 is 14 residues. Germline lookup yields CDR1 MNHEY and CDR2 SMNVEV (reference sequence). Trimming removed 2 bases from V and 5 bases from J, with 10 bases in between. The CDR3 protein is CASSLQPTNNEQFF. The CDR3 DNA reads as TGTGCCAGCAGTTTACAACCAACTAACAATGAGCAGTTCTTC.

V is TRBV18 and J is TRBJ2-7; 11 positions match TRBD1. Germline V gene data show CDR1 as KGHSH and CDR2 as LQKENI. CDR3 size: 15 residues. The J segment lost 2 bases and the V segment lost 2 bases, leaving 2 bases of the junction unmatched. The CDR3 sequence is CASSPGTGGPYEQYF. Written as DNA, the CDR3 is TGTGCCAGCTCACCAGGGACAGGGGGGCCCTACGAGCAGTACTTC.

The count of this clone is one. The chain combines TRBV29-1 with TRBJ1-2; D ambiguous. This CDR3 has 12 residues. With 6 bases removed from V and 7 bases from J, the gap between germline ends came to 15 bases. In germline, CDR1 is SQVTM, CDR2 ANQGSEA. Written as DNA, the CDR3 is TGCAGCGTACAGAAGGGCGCGGGTGGCTACACCTTC. This codes for CSVQKGAGGYTF.

This rearrangement joins TRBV3-1 (or the pseudogene TRBV3-2) to TRBJ2-3; 8 bases agree with TRBD2. Germline V gives CDR1 LGHDT, CDR2 YNNKEL (reference sequence). CDR3 size: 16 residues. Trimming removed 4 bases from V and 6 bases from J; junction bases left unmatched: 12. Here the CDR3 reads CASSRLPAGVRDTQYF. The CDR3 nucleotides are TGTGCCAGCAGCCGACTCCCAGCGGGAGTTCGTGATACGCAGTATTTT.